The 13 T cell receptor beta chains given below trace back to one sample, sequenced in a study of Ad26.COV2.S vaccination and SARS-CoV-2 variants. The table came from immunoSEQ multiplex PCR; TCRdb's copy has only in-frame clones and leaves some out. Here the sample spans around 400,000 clones, about 88% being singletons. Sample treatment: roughly 19 received Ad26.COV2.S at low or high dose, single or two shots; roughly five received placebo; per-sample allocation not given. Day 63 after the first injection of vaccine or placebo was the sampling time. This specimen consisted of peripheral blood, obtained in a trial of Ad26.COV2.S vaccine versus placebo. These receptor sequences come from a person aged 18 to 59 who received the Ad26.COV2.S COVID-19 vaccine or a placebo.

The gene calls are TRBV19 and TRBJ2-7; 9 nucleotides match TRBD1. Germline V gives CDR1 LNHDA, CDR2 SQIVND (reference sequence). V was clipped by 6 bases and J by 7 bases; unmatched bases: 10. This CDR3 spans 14 amino acids. In nucleotides, the CDR3 is TGTGCCAGTAGAGTGGGACAGGGAGCTGGAGAGCAGTACTTC. Its translation is CASRVGQGAGEQYF.

J is TRBJ2-7 and V is TRBV19; D possibly corresponds to TRBD2 (5 bases). V was cut by 1 base and J by 2 bases, with 12 bases left in between. The CDR3 loop spans 15 amino acids. The V gene's germline CDR1 is LNHDA and CDR2 SQIVND (reference sequence). DNA of the CDR3: TGTGCCAGTAGTATAGGGGGAGCTCGGACCTACGAGCAGTACTTC. It specifies CASSIGGARTYEQYF.

The rearrangement links TRBV6-5 to TRBJ2-3; no reliable D call. The ends were cut back, 4 bases at V and 6 bases at J, with 14 bases in the middle. CDR1 is MNHEY, CDR2 SVGAGI, per germline. The length of the CDR3 is 14 residues. Here the CDR3 reads CASSFSAASDTQYF. Here the CDR3 DNA reads TGTGCCAGCAGTTTCTCCGCAGCTTCGGATACGCAGTATTTT.

This clone was seen a single time. V gene TRBV15 combines with J gene TRBJ1-2, with D unresolved. The CDR3 sequence is 16 residues long. Germline lookup yields CDR1 LNHNV and CDR2 YYDKDF (reference sequence). V lost 0 bases, J lost 4 bases, and 15 bases lay in between. The CDR3, as DNA: TGTGCCACCAGCAGAGATTTCCCAGCCTCTAGCTATGGCTACACCTTC. Amino acids: CATSRDFPASSYGYTF.

This chain uses TRBV12-3 or TRBV12-4 with TRBJ1-5; no clear D. The CDR3 is 13 amino acids. V gave up 5 bases and J gave up 3 bases, with 8 bases separating them. CDR3 DNA: TGTGCCAGCAGTCCCTTAGTCAATCAGCCCCAGCATTTT. This translates into CASSPLVNQPQHF.

The chain carries TRBV24-1 and TRBJ2-3; the match to TRBD1 covers 8 bases. J was trimmed by 2 bases and V by 3 bases; bases with no gene match: 21. Germline CDR1 and CDR2: KGHDR and SFDVKD. There are 21 residues in the CDR3. This CDR3 is CATSDLKTGVRSRTFTDTQYF. CDR3 bases: TGTGCCACCAGTGATCTCAAGACAGGGGTTCGCTCCAGGACTTTCACAGATACGCAGTATTTT.

The chain has TRBV5-1 and TRBJ1-2; TRBD1 aligns across 8 bases. Germline V gives CDR1 SGHRS, CDR2 YFSETQ. CDR3 length: 16 residues. V was pared by 0 bases and J by 4 bases, with 8 bases of the junction left unmatched. CDR3 DNA: TGCGCCAGCAGCTTGGTGGCAGGGGGCGCGGGCTATGGCTACACCTTC. The encoded protein is CASSLVAGGAGYGYTF. Drawing the rest from reference TRBV5-1 and TRBJ1-2, the complete variable domain is KAGVTQTPRYLIKTRGQQVTLSCSPISGHRSVSWYQQTPGQGLQFLFEYFSETQRNKGNFPGRFSGRQFSNSRSEMNVSTLELGDSALYLCASSLVAGGAGYGYTFGSGTRLTVV.

This rearrangement joins TRBV9 to TRBJ1-2; D call uncertain. V was clipped by 0 bases and J by 4 bases, with 10 bases between them. The CDR3 covers 14 residues. The germline gives CDR1 SGDLS, CDR2 YYNGEE. Here the CDR3 reads CASSVDAYAYGYTF. The CDR3 DNA is TGTGCCAGCAGCGTAGATGCCTACGCCTATGGCTACACCTTC.

The rearrangement joins TRBV5-1 to TRBJ2-7, with 7 bases fitting TRBD1. V shed 2 bases, J shed 4 bases, and the junction held 6 bases outside the gene matches. The CDR3 loop spans 14 amino acids. The germline V gene has CDR1 SGHRS and CDR2 YFSETQ. The CDR3 DNA follows: TGCGCCAGCAGCTTTAACGGACAGGAATACGAGCAGTACTTC. It specifies CASSFNGQEYEQYF.

The rearrangement uses TRBV5-4 and TRBJ2-2; no clear D. Trimming stripped 0 bases from V and 9 bases from J, with 0 bases between. Germline V CDR1 and CDR2: SGHNT, YYREEE (reference sequence). The CDR3 loop spans 10 amino acids. Here the CDR3 DNA reads TGTGCCAGCAGCTTGGGGGAGCTGTTTTTT. Protein: CASSLGELFF.

This sequence joins TRBV4-2 and TRBJ2-7; 10 bases are shared with TRBD2. The V segment lost 1 base and the J segment 7 bases; nucleotides outside the gene matches: 7. The germline V gene encodes CDR1 LGHNA and CDR2 YNFKEQ. The CDR3 extends over 15 amino acids. CDR3 sequence reads: CASSQGAGGVEEQYF. DNA for the CDR3: TGTGCCAGCAGCCAAGGAGCGGGAGGGGTGGAGGAGCAGTACTTC.

This chain uses TRBV5-1 with TRBJ2-3; D is possibly TRBD1 (6 bases). Trimming removed 6 bases at V and 3 bases at J, with 20 bases between. The CDR3 contains 16 residues. Germline CDR1 and CDR2: SGHRS and YFSETQ. The CDR3 DNA is TGCGCCAGCAATTCGGGGTTAGGACAGCGAACAGATACGCAGTATTTT. It translates to CASNSGLGQRTDTQYF.

The rearrangement uses TRBV6-6 and TRBJ2-1, with D perhaps matching TRBD2 (6 bases). Germline assignment: CDR1 MNHNY and CDR2 SVGAGI (reference sequence). Trimming stripped 7 bases from V and 1 base from J, with 14 bases between. The CDR3 extends over 15 amino acids. The CDR3 sequence: CASIRRAGSYNEQFF. In nucleotides, the CDR3 is TGTGCCAGCATCCGGAGGGCCGGGTCCTACAATGAGCAGTTCTTC.